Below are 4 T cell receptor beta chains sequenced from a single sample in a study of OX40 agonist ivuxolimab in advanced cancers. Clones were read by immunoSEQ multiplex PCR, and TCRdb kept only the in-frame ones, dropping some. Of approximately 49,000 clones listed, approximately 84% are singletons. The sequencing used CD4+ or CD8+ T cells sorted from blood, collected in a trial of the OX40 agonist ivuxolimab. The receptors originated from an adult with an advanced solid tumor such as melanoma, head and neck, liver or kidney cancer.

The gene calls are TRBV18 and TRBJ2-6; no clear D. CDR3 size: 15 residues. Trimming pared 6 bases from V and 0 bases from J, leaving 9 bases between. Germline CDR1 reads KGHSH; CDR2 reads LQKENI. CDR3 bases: TGTGCCAGCTCTTTCCAACCCTCTGGGGCCAACGTCCTGACTTTC. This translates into CASSFQPSGANVLTF.

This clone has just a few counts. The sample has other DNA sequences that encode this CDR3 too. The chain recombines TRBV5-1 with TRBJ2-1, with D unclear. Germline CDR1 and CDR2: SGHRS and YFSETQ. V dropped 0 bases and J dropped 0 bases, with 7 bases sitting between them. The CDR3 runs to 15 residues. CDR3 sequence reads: CASSLEGGSYNEQFF. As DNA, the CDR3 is TGCGCCAGCAGCTTGGAAGGCGGCTCCTACAATGAGCAGTTCTTC.

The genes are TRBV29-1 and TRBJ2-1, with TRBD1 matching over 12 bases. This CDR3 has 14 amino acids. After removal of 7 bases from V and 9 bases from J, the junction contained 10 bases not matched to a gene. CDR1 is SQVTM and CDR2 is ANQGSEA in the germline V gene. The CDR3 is CSASRDRGPSEQFF. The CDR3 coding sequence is TGCAGCGCGAGCCGGGACAGGGGGCCAAGTGAGCAGTTCTTC.

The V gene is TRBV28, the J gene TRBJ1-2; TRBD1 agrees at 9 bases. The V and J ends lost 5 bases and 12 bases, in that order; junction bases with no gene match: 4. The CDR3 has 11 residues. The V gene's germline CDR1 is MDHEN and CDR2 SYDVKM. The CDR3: CASSTGTGNTF. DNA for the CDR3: TGTGCCAGCAGTACCGGGACAGGGAACACCTTC.